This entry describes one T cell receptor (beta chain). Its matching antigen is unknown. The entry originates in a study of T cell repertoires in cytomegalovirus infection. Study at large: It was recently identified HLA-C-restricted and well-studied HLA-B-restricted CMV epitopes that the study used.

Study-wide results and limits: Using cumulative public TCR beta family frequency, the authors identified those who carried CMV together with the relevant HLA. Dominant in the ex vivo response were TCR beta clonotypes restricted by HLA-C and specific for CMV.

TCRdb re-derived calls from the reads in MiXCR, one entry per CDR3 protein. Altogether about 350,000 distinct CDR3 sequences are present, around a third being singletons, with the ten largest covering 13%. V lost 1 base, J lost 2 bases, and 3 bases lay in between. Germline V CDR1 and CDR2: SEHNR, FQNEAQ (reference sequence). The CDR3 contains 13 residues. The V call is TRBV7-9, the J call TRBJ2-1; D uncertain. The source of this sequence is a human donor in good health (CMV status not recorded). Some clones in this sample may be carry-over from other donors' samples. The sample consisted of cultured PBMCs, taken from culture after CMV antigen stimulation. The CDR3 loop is CASSLEPYNEQFF. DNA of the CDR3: TGTGCCAGCAGCTTAGAACCCTACAATGAGCAGTTCTTC. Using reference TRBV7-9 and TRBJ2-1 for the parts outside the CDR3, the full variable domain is DTGVSQNPRHKITKRGQNVTFRCDPISEHNRLYWYRQTLGQGPEFLTYFQNEAQLEKSRLLSDRFSAERPKGSFSTLEIQRTEQGDSAMYLCASSLEPYNEQFFGPGTRLTVL.